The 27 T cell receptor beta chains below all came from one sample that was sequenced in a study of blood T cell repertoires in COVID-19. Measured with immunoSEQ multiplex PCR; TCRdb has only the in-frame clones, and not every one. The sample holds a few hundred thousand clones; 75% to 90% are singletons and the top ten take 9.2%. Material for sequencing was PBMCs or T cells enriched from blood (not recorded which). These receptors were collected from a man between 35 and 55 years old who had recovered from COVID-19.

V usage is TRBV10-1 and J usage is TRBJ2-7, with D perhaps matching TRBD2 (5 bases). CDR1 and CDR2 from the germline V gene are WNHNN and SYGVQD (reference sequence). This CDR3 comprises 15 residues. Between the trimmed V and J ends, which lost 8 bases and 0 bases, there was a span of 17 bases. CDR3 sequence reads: CASQKSAGNSYEQYF. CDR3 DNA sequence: TGCGCCAGCCAGAAAAGTGCCGGGAACTCCTACGAGCAGTACTTC.

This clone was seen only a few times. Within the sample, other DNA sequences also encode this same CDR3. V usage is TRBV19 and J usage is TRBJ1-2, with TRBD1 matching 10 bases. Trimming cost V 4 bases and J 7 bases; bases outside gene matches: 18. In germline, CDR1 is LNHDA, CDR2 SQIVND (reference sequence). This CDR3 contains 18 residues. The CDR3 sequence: CASSTGDRGVPRLSGYTF. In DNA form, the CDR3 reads TGTGCCAGTAGTACCGGGGACAGGGGTGTTCCTCGTCTATCTGGCTACACCTTC.

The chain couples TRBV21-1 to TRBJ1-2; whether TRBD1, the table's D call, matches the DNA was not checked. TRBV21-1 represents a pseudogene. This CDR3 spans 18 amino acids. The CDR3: CASSPRRALQVSNYGYTF. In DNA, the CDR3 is TGTGCCAGCAGCCCCCGAAGGGCGTTACAGGTTTCTAACTATGGCTACACCTTC.

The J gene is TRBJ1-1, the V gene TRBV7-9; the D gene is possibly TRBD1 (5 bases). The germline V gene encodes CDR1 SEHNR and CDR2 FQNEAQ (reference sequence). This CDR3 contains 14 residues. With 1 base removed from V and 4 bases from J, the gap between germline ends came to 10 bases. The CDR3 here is CASSLGGAFTEAFF. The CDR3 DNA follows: TGTGCCAGCAGCTTAGGGGGCGCGTTCACTGAAGCTTTCTTT.

CDR3 residues: CASTRAVSNTGELFF. The CDR3 DNA sequence: TGTGCCAGCACCCGAGCGGTTTCAAACACCGGGGAGCTGTTTTTT. The chain recombines TRBV7-9 with TRBJ2-2, with a weak D call TRBD2 (5 bases). The germline V and J ends were trimmed by 7 bases and 2 bases, with 14 bases remaining between them. The germline gives CDR1 SEHNR, CDR2 FQNEAQ (reference sequence). CDR3 size: 15 residues.

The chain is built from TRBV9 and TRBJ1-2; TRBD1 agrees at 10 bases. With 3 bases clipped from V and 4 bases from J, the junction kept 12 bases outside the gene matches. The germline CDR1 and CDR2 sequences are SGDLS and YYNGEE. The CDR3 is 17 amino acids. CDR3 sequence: CASSARSGTGERYGYTF. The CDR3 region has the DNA TGTGCCAGCAGCGCCCGAAGCGGGACAGGGGAGCGCTATGGCTACACCTTC.

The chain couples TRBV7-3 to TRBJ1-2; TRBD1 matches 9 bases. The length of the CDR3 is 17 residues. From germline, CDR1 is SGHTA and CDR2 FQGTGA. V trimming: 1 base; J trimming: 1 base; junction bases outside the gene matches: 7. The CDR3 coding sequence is TGTGCCAGCAGCTTAAGTGGCACAGGGGGCGGTAACTATGGCTACACCTTC. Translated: CASSLSGTGGGNYGYTF.

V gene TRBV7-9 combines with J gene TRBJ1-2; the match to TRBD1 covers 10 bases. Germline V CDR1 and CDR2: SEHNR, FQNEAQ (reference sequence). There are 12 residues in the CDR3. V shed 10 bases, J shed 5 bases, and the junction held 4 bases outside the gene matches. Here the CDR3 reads CATSGQGYGYTF. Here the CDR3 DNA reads TGTGCCACCTCGGGACAGGGGTATGGCTACACCTTC.

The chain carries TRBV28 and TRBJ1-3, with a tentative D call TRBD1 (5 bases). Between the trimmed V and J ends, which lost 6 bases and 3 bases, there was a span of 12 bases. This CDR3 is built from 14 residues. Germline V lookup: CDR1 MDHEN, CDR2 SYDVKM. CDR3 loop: CASSSGGNGNTIYF. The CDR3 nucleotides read TGTGCCAGCAGCTCCGGGGGGAATGGAAACACCATATATTTT.

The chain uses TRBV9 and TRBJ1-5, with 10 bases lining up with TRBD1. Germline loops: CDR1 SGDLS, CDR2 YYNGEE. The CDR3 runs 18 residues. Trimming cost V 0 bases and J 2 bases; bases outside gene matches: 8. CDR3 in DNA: TGTGCCAGCAGCGTAGGGGACAGGGGAAGGGTGGGCAATCAGCCCCAGCATTTT. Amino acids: CASSVGDRGRVGNQPQHF.

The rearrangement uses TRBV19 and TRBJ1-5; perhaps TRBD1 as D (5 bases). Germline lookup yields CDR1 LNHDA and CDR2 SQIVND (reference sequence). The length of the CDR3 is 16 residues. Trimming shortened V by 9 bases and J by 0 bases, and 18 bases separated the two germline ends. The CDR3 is CARRPGGNYSNQPQHF. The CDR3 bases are TGTGCCAGGCGCCCGGGGGGGAATTATAGCAATCAGCCCCAGCATTTT.

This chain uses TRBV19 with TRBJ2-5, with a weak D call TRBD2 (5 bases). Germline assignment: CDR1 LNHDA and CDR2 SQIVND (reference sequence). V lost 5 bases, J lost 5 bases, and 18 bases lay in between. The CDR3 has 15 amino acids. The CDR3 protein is CASSESPGIGETQYF. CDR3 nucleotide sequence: TGTGCCAGTAGTGAATCCCCGGGGATAGGGGAGACCCAGTACTTC.

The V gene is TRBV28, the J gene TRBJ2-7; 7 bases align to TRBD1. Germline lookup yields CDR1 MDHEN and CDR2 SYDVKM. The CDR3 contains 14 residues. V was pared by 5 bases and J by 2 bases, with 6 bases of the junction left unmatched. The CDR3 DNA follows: TGTGCCAGCAGTCCAGGACAGGCTGCCTACGAGCAGTACTTC. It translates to CASSPGQAAYEQYF.

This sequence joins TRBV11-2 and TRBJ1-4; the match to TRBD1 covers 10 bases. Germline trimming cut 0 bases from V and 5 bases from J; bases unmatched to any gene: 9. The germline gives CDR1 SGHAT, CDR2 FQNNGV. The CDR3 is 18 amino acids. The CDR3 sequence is CASSLEWGQGRENEKLFF. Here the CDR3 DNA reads TGTGCCAGCAGCTTAGAATGGGGACAGGGGCGAGAAAATGAAAAACTGTTTTTT.

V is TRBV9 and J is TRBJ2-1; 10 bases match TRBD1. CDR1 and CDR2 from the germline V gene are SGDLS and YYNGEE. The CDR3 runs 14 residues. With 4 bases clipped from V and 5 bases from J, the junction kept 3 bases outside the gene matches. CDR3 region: CASSQGTGDNEQFF. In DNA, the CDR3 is TGTGCCAGCAGCCAGGGGACAGGGGACAATGAGCAGTTCTTC.

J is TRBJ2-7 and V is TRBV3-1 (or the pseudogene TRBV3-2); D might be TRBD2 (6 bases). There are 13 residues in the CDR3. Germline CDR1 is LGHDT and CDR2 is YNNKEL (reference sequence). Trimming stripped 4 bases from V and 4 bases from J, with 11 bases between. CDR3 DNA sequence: TGTGCCAGCAGCCGGGGGACTCTTTACGAGCAGTACTTC. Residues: CASSRGTLYEQYF.

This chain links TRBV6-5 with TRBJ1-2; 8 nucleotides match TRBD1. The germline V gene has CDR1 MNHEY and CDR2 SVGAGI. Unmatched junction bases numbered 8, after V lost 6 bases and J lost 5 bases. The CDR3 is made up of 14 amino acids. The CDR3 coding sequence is TGTGCCAGCAGATATGACAGGGGAGGATATGGCTACACCTTC. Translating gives CASRYDRGGYGYTF.

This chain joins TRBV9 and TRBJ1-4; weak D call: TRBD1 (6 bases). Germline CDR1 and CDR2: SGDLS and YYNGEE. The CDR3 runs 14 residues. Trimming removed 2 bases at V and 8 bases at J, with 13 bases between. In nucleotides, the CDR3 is TGTGCCAGCAGCGTGGACAGATGGGGCGAAAAACTGTTTTTT. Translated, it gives CASSVDRWGEKLFF.

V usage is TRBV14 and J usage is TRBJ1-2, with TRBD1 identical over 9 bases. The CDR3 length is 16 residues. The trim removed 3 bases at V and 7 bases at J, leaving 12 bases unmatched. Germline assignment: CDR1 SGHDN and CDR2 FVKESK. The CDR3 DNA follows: TGTGCCAGCAGCCAGCAGTCCCGGGACAGGGTCGGTGGCTACACCTTC. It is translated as CASSQQSRDRVGGYTF. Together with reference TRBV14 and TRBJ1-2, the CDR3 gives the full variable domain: EAGVTQFPSHSVIEKGQTVTLRCDPISGHDNLYWYRRVMGKEIKFLLHFVKESKQDESGMPNNRFLAERTGGTYSTLKVQPAELEDSGVYFCASSQQSRDRVGGYTFGSGTRLTVV.

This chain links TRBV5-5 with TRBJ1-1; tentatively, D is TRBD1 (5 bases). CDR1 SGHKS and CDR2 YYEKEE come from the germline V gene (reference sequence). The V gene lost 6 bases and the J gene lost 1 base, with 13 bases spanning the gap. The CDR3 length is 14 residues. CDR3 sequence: CASTLGGRNTEAFF. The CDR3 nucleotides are TGTGCCAGCACTTTGGGGGGGAGGAACACTGAAGCTTTCTTT.

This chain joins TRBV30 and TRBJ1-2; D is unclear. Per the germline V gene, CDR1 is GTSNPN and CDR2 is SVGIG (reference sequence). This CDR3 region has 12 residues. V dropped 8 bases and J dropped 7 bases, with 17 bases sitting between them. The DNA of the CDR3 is TGTGCCCGTCGGGCGGGCGATAGTGGCTACACCTTC. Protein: CARRAGDSGYTF.

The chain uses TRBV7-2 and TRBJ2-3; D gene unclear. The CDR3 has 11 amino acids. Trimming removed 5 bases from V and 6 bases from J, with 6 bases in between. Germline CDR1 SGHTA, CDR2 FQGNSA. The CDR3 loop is CASSPLDTQYF. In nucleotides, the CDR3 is TGTGCCAGCAGCCCCCTGGATACGCAGTATTTT.

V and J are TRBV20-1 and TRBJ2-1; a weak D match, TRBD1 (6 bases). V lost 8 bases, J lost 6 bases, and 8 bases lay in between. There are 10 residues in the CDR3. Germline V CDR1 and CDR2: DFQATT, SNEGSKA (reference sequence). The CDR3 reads CSLGGNEQFF. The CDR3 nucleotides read TGCAGTCTAGGGGGCAATGAGCAGTTCTTC.

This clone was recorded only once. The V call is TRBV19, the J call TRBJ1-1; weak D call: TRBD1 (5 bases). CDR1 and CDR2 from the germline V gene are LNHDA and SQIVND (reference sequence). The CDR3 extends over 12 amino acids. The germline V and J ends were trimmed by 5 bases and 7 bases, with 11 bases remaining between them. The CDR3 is CASSRPGLEAFF. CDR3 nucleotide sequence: TGTGCCAGTAGTCGTCCGGGACTTGAAGCTTTCTTT.

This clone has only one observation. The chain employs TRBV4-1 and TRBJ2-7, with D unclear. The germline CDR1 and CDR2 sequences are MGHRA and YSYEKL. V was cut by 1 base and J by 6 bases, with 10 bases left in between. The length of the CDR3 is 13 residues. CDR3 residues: CASSQGRVTEQYF. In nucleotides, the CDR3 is TGCGCCAGCAGCCAAGGTCGGGTGACCGAGCAGTACTTC.

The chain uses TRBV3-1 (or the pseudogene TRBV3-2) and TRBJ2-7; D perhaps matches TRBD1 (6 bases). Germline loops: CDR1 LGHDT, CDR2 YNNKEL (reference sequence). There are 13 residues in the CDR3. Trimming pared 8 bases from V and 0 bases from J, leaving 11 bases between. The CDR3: CASRDTSSYEQYF. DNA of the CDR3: TGTGCCAGCCGGGACACGAGCTCCTACGAGCAGTACTTC.

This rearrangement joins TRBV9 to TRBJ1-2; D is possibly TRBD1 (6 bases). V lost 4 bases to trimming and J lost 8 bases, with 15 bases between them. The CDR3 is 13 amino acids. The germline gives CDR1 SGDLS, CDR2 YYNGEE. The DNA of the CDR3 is TGTGCCAGCAGCTCCCAGGGGCTCGCGGGCTACACCTTC. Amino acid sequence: CASSSQGLAGYTF.